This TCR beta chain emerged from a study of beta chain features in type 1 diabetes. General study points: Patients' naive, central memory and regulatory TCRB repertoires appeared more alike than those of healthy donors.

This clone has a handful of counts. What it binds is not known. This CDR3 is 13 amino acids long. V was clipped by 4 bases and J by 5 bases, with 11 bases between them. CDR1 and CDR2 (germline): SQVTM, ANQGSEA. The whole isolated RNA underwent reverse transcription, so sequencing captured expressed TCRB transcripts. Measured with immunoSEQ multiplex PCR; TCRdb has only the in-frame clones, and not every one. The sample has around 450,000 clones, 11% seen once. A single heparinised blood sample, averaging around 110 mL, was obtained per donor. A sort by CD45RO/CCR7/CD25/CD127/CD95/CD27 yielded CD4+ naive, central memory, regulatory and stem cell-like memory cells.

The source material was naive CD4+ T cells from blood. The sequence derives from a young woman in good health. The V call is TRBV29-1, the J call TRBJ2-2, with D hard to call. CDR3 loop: CSVVRAGTGELFF. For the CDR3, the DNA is TGCAGCGTTGTTCGGGCAGGAACCGGGGAGCTGTTTTTT.